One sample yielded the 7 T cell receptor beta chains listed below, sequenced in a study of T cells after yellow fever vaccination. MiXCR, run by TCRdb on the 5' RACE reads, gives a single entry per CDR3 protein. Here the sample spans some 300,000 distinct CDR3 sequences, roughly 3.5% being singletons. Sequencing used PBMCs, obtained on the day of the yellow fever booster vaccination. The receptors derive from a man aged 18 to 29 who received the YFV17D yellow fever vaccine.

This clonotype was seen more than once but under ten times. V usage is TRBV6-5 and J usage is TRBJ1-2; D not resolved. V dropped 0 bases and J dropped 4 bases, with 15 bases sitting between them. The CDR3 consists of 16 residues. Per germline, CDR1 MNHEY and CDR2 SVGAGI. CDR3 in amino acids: CASSYSIEGWSYGYTF. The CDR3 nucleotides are TGTGCCAGCAGTTACTCGATCGAGGGTTGGAGCTATGGCTACACCTTC.

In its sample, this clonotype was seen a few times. This chain's CDR3 is CASKPAGVQETQYF. CDR3 DNA sequence: TGTGCCAGCAAACCAGCGGGGGTCCAAGAGACCCAGTACTTC. The chain has TRBV21-1 and TRBJ2-5; TRBD2, the table's D call, was not compared with the DNA. TRBV21-1 represents a pseudogene. The length of the CDR3 is 14 residues.

CDR3 in amino acids: CASSSRLGNTQYF. Written as DNA, the CDR3 is TGTGCCAGCAGCTCCCGCCTGGGCAATACGCAGTATTTT. The chain uses TRBV7-2 and TRBJ2-3; D not resolved. Trimming left V 4 bases short and J 7 bases short, with 12 bases between. The V gene's germline CDR1 is SGHTA and CDR2 FQGNSA. The CDR3 extends over 13 amino acids.

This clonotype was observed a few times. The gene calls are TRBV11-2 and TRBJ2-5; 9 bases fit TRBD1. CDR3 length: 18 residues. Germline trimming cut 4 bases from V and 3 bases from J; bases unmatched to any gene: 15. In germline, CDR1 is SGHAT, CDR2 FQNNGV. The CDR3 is CASSSYRGRSVVKETQYF. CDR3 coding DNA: TGTGCCAGCAGCTCCTACAGGGGGCGATCAGTCGTTAAAGAGACCCAGTACTTC.

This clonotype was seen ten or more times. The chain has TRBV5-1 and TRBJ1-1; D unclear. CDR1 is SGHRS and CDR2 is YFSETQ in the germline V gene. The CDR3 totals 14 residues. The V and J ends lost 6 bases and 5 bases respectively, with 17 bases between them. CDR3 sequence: CASKKTDRRTEAFF. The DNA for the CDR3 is TGCGCCAGCAAGAAGACGGACCGTAGGACTGAAGCTTTCTTT.

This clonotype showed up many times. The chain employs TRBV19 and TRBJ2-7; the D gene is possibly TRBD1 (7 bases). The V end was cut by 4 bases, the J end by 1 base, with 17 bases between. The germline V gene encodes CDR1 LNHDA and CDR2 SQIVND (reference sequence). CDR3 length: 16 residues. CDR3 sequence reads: CASSRGGGGASYEQYV. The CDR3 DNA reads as TGTGCCAGTAGTAGGGGAGGAGGGGGCGCATCCTACGAGCAGTACGTC.

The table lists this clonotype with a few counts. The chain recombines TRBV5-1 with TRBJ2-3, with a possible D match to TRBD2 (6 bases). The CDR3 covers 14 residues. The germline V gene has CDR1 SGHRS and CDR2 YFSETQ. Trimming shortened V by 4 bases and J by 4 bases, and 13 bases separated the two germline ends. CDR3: CASSPGLDSDTQYF. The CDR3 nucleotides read TGCGCCAGCAGCCCGGGACTGGATTCAGATACGCAGTATTTT. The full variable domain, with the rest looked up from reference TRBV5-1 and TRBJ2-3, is KAGVTQTPRYLIKTRGQQVTLSCSPISGHRSVSWYQQTPGQGLQFLFEYFSETQRNKGNFPGRFSGRQFSNSRSEMNVSTLELGDSALYLCASSPGLDSDTQYFGPGTRLTVL.